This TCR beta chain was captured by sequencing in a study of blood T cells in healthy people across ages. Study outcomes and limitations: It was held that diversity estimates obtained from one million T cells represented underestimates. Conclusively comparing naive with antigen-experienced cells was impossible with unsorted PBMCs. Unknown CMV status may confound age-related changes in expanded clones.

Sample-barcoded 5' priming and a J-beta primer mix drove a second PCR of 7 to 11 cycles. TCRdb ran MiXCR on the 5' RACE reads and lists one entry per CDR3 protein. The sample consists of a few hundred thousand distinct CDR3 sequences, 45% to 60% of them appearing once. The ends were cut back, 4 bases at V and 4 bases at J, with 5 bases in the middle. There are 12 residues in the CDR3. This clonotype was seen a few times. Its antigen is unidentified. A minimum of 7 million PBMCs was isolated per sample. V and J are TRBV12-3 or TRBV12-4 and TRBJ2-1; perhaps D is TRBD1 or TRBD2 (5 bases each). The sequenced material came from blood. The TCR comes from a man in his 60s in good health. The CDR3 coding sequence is TGTGCCAGCAGTTGGGGGTACAATGAGCAGTTCTTC. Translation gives CASSWGYNEQFF.